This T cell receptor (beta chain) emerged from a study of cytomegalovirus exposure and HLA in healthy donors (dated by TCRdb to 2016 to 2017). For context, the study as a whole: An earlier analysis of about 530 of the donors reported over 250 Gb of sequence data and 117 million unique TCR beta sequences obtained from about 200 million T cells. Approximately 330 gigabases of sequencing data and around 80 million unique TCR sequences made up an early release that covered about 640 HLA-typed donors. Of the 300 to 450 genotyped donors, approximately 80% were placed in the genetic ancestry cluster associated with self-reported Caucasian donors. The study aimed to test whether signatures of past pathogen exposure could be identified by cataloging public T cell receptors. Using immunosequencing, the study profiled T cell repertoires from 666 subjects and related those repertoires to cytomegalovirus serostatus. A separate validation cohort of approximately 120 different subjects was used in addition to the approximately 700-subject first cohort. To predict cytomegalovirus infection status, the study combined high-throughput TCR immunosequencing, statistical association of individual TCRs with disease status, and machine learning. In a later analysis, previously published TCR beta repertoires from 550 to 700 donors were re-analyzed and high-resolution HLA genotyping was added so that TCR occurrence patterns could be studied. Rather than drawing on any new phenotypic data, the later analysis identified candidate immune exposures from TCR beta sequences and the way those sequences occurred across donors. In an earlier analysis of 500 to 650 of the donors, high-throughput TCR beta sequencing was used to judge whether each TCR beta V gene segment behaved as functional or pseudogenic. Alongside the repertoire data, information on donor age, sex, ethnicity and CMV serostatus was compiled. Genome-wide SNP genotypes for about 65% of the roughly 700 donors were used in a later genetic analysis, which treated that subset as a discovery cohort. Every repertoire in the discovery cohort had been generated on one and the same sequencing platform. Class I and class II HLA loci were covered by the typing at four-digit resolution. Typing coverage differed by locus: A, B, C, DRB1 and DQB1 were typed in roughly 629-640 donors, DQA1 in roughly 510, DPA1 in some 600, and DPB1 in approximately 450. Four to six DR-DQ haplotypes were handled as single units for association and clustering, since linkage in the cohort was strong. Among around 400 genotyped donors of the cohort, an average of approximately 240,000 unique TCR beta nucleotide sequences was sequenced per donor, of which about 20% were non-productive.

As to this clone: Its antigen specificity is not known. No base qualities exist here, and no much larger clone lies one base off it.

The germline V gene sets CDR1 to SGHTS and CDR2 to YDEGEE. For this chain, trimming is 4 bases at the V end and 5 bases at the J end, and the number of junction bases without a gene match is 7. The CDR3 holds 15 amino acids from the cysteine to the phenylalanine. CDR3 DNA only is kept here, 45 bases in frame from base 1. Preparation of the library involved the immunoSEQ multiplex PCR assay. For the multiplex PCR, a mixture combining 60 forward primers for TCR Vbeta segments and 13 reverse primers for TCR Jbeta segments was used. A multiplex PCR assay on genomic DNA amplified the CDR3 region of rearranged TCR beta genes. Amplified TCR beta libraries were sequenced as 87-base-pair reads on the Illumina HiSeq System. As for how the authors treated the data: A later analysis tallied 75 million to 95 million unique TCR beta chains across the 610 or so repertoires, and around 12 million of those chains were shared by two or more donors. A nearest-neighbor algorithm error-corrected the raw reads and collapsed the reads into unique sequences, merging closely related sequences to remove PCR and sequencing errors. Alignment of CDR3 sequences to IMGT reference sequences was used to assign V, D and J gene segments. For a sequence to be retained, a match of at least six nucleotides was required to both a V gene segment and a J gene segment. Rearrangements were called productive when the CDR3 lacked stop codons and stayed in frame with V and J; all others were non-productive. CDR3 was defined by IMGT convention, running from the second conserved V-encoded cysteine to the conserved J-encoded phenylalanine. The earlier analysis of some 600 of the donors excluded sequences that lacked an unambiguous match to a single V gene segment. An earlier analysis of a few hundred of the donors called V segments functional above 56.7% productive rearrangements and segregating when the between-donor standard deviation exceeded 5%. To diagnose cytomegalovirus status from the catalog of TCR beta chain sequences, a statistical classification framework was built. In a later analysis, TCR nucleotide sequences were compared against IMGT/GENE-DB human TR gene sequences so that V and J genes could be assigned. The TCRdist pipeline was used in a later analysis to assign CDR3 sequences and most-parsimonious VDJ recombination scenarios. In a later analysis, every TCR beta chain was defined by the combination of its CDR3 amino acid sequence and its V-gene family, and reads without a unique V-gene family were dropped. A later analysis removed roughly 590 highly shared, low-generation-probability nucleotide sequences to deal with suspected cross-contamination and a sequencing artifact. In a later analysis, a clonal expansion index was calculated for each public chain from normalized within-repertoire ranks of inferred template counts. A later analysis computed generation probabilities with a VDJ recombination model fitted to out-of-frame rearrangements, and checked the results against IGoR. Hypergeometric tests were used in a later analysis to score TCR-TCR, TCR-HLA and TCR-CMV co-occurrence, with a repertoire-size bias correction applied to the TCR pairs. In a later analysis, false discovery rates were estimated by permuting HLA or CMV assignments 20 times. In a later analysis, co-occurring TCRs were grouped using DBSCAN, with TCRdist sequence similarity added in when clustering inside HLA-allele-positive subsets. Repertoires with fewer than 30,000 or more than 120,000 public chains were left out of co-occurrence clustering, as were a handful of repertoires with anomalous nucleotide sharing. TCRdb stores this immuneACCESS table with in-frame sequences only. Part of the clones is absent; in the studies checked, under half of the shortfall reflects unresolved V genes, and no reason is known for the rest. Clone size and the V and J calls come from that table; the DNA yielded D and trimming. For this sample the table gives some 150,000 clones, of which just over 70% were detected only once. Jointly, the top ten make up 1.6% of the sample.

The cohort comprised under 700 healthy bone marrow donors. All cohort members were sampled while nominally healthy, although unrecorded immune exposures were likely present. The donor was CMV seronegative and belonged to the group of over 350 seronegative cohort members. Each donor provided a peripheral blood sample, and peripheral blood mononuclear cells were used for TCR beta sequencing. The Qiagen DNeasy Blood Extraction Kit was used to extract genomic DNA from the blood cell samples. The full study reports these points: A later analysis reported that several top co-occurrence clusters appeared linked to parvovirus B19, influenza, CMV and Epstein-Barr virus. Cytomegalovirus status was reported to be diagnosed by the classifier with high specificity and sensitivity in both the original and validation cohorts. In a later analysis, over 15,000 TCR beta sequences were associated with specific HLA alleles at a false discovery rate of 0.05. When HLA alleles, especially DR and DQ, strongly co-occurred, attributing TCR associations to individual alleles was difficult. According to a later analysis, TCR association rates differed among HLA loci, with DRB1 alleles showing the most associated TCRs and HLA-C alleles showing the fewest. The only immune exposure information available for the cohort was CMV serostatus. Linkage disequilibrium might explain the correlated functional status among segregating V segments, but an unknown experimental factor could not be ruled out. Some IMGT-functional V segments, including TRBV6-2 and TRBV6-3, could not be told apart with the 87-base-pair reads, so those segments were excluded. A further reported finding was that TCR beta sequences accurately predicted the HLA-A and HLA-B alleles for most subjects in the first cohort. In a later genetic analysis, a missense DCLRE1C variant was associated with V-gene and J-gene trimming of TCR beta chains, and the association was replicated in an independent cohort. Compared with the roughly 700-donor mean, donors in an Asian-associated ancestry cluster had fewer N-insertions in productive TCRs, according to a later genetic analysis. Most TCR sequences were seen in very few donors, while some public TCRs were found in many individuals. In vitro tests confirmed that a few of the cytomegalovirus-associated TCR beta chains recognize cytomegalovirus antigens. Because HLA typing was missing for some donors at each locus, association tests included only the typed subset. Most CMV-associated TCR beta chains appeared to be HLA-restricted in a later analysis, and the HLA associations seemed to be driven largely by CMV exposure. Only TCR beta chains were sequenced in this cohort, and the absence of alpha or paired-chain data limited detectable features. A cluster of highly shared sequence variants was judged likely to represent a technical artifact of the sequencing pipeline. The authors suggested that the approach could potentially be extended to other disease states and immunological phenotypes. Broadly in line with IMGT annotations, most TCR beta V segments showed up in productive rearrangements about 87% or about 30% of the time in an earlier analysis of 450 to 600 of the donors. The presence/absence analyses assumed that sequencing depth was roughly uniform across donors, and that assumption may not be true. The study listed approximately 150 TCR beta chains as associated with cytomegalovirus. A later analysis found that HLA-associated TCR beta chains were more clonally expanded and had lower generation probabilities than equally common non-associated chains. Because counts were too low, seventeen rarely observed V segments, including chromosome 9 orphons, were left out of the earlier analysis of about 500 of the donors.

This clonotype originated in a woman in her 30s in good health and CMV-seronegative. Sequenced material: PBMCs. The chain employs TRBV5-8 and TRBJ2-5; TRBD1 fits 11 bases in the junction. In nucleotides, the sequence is TGTGCCAGCAGCCAAGGACAGGGGGCGTATGAGACCCAGTACTTC. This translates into CASSQGQGAYETQYF.